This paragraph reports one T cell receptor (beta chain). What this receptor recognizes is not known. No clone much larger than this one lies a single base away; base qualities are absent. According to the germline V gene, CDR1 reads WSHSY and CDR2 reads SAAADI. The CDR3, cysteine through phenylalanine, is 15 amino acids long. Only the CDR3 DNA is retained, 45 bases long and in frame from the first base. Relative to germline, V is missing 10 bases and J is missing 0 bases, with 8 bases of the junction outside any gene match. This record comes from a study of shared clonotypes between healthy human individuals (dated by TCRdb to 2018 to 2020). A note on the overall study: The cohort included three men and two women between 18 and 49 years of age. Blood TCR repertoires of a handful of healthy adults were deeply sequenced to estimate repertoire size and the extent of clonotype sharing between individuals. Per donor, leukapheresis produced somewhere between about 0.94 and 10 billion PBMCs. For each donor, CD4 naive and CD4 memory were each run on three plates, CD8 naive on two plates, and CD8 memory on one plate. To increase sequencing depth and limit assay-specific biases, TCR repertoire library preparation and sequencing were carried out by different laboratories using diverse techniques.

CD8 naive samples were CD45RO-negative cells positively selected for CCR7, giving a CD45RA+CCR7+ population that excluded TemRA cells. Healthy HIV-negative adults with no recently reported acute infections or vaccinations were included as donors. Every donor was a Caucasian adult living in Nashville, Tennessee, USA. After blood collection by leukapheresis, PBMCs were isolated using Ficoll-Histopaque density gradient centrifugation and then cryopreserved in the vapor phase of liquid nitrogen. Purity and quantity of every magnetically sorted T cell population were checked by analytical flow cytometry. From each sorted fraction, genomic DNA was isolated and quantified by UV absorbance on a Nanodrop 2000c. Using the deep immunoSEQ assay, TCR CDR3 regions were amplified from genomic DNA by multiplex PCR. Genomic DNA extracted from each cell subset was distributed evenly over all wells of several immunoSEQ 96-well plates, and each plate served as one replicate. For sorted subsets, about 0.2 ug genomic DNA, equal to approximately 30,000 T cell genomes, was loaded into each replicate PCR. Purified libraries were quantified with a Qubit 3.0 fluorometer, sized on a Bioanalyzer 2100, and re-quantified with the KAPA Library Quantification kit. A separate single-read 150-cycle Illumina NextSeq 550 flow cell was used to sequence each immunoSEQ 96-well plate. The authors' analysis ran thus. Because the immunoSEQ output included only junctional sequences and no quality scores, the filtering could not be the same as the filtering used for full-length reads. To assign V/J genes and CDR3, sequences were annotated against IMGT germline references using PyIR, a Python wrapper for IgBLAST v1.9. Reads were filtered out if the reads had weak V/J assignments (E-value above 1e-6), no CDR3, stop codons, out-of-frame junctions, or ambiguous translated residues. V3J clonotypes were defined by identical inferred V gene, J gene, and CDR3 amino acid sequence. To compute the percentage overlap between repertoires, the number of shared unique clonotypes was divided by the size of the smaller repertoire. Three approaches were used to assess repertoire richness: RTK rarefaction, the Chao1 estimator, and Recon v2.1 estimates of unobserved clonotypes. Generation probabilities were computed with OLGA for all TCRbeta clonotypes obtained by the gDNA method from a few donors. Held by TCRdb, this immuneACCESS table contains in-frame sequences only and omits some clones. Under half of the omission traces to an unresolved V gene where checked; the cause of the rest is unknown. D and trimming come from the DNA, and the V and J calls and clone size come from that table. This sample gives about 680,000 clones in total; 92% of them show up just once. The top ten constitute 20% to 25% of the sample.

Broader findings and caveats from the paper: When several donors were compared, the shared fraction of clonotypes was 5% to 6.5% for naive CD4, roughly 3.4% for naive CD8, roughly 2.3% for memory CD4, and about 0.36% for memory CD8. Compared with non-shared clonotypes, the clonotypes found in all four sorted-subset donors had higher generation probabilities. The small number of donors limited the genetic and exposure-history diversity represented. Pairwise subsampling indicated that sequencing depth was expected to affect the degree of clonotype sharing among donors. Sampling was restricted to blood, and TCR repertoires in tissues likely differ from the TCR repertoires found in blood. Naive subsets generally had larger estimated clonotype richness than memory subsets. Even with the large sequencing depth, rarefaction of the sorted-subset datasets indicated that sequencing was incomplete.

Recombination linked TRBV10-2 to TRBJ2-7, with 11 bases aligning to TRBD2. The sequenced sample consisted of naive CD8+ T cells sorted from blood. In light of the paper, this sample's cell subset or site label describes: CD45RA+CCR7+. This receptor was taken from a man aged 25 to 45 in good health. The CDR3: CAITGTSGNSYEQYF. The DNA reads TGCGCCATTACAGGGACTAGCGGAAACTCCTACGAGCAGTACTTC.